This TCR beta chain was obtained from a study of T cell responses to AZD1222 COVID-19 vaccine. Turning to the study itself: Doses given second, at about 4 or about 12 weeks, were pooled. Study-wide results and limits: A mostly white British donor set with more females was recruited, and clonal diversity was possibly underestimated.

With regard to this clone: Its antigen is as yet unknown.

The CDR3 is 14 amino acids. Per germline, CDR1 MNHEY and CDR2 SVGAGI. The ends were cut back, 7 bases at V and 4 bases at J, with 16 bases in the middle. TCRdb's copy holds only in-frame clones and misses some; the assay was immunoSEQ multiplex PCR. There are approximately 170,000 clones in the sample; roughly 92% occur only once, and 1.6% lies in the top ten. V and J are TRBV6-5 and TRBJ1-2, with D uncertain. This TCR was sampled from an adult in good health. The starting material was peripheral blood, obtained on day 0 of AZD1222 vaccination. The CDR3 loop is CASKEDPLIYGYTF. In DNA, the CDR3 is TGTGCCAGCAAAGAAGACCCTCTTATCTATGGCTACACCTTC.